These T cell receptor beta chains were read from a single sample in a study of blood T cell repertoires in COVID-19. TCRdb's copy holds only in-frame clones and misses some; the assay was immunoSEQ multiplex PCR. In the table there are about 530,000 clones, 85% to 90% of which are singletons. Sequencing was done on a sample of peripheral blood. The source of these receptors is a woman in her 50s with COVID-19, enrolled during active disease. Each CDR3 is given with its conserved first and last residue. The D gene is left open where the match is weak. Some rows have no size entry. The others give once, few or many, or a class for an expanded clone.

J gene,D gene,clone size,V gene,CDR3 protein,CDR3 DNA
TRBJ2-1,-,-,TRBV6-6,CASIRPGANEQFF,TGTGCCAGCATCCGTCCAGGGGCCAATGAGCAGTTCTTC
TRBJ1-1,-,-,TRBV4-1,CASSQGAGRNTEAFF,TGCGCCAGCAGCCAAGGTGCGGGTCGGAACACTGAAGCTTTCTTT
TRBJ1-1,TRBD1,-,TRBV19,CASSPGQGWGTEAFF,TGTGCCAGTAGTCCGGGACAGGGGTGGGGCACTGAAGCTTTCTTT
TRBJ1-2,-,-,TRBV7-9,CASSPQVSEGYTF,TGTGCCAGCAGCCCTCAGGTGTCTGAAGGCTACACCTTC
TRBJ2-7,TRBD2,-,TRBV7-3,CASSLLAGASYEQYF,TGTGCCAGCAGCTTGCTAGCGGGGGCCTCCTACGAGCAGTACTTC
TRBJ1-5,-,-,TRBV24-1,CATSMTGISNQPQHF,TGTGCCACCAGCATGACAGGCATTAGCAATCAGCCCCAGCATTTT
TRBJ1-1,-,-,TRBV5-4,CASSLGPGNTEAFF,TGTGCCAGCAGCTTGGGACCAGGGAACACTGAAGCTTTCTTT
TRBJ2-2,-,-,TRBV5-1,CASSQGNTGELFF,TGCGCCAGCAGCCAGGGGAACACCGGGGAGCTGTTTTTT
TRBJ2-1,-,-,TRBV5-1,CASSSDSILSFYNEQFF,TGCGCCAGCAGTTCCGACAGTATCCTCTCTTTTTACAATGAGCAGTTCTTC
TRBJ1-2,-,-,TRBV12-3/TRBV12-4,CASSFSGGIYTF,TGTGCCAGCAGTTTCAGCGGGGGGATCTACACCTTC
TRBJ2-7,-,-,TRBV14,CASSQLRGEQYF,TGTGCCAGCAGCCAGCTCCGCGGCGAGCAGTACTTC
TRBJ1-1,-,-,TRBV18,CASYFGGDTEAFF,TGTGCCAGCTACTTCGGGGGGGACACTGAAGCTTTCTTT
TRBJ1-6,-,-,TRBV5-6,CASSFGGSNSPLHF,TGTGCCAGCAGCTTCGGGGGGAGTAATTCACCCCTCCACTTT
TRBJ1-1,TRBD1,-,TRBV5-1,CASSLGQGTGAFF,TGCGCCAGCAGCTTGGGACAGGGGACGGGAGCTTTCTTT
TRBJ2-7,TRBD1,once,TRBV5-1,CASSLRDRGYEQYF,TGCGCCAGCAGCTTGCGGGACAGGGGTTACGAGCAGTACTTC
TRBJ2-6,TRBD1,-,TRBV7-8,CASSRDRAGANVLTF,TGTGCCAGCAGCCGCGACAGGGCTGGGGCCAACGTCCTGACTTTC
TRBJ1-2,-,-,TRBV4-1,CASSQPTLGGRHYGYTF,TGCGCCAGCAGCCAACCTACCCTAGGAGGGAGACACTATGGCTACACCTTC
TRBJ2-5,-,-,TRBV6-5,CASTLRGPGETQYF,TGTGCCAGCACCCTGCGGGGGCCGGGGGAGACCCAGTACTTC
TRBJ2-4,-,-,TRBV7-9,CASSFQEAGAKNIQYF,TGTGCCAGCAGCTTCCAAGAGGCGGGGGCCAAAAACATTCAGTACTTC
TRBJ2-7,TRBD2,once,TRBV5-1,CASSLALPREGYEQYF,TGCGCCAGCAGCTTGGCCTTACCCAGGGAGGGCTACGAGCAGTACTTC
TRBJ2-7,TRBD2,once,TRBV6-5,CASGLAVGYEQYF,TGTGCCAGCGGACTAGCGGTAGGCTACGAGCAGTACTTC
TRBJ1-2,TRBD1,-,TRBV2,CAGGTDTNLNGYTF,TGTGCCGGAGGGACAGATACTAATTTAAATGGCTACACCTTC
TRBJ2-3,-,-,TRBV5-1,CASSPGLDTQYF,TGCGCCAGCAGCCCGGGGTTGGATACGCAGTATTTT
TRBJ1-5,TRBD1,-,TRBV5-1,CASSSGTGGSQPQHF,TGCGCCAGCAGCTCAGGGACAGGGGGCAGTCAGCCCCAGCATTTT
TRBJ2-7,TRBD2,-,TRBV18,CASSSSGGAYEQYF,TGTGCCAGCTCCAGTAGCGGGGGAGCTTACGAGCAGTACTTC
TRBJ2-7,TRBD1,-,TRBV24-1,CATSDTGTGNPYEQYF,TGTGCCACCAGTGATACCGGGACAGGGAATCCCTACGAGCAGTACTTC
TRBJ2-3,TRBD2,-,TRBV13,CASSLRGGGTDTQYF,TGTGCCAGCAGCTTACGGGGGGGCGGCACAGATACGCAGTATTTT
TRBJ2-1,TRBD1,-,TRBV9,CASSARTGGSYNEQFF,TGTGCCAGCAGCGCCCGGACAGGGGGGTCCTACAATGAGCAGTTCTTC
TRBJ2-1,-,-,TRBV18,CASSVRLDNEQFF,TGTGCCAGCTCCGTGCGGTTGGACAATGAGCAGTTCTTC
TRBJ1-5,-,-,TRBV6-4,CASSPGINQPQHF,TGTGCCAGCAGCCCAGGCATCAATCAGCCCCAGCATTTT
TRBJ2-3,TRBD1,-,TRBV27,CASWRTGGTDTQYF,TGTGCCAGCTGGCGAACAGGGGGCACAGATACGCAGTATTTT
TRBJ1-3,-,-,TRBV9,CASSVQAGTVRSGNTIYF,TGTGCCAGCAGCGTTCAAGCCGGGACTGTACGCTCTGGAAACACCATATATTTT
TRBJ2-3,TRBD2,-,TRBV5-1,CASSNSGTSGGDTQYF,TGCGCCAGCAGCAATTCCGGGACTAGCGGGGGTGATACGCAGTATTTT
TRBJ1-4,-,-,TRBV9,CASSVDQTTNEKLFF,TGTGCCAGCAGCGTAGATCAGACAACTAATGAAAAACTGTTTTTT
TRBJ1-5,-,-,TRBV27,CASSLDPDQPQHF,TGTGCCAGCAGTTTAGATCCGGATCAGCCCCAGCATTTT
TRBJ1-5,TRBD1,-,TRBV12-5,CASGLTGTGGNQPQHF,TGTGCTAGTGGTTTAACCGGGACAGGGGGCAATCAGCCCCAGCATTTT
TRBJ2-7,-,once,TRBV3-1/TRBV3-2,CASSQYTSGEQYF,TGTGCCAGCAGCCAATACACCTCGGGCGAGCAGTACTTC
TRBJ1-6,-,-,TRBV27,CASTLEGPENSPLHF,TGTGCCAGCACCCTGGAGGGGCCTGAAAACTCACCCCTCCACTTT
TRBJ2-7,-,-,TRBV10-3,CAISDYLEQYF,TGTGCCATCAGTGATTATCTGGAGCAGTACTTC
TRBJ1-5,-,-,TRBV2,CASRRGDVRNQPQHF,TGTGCCAGCAGAAGAGGAGACGTTCGGAATCAGCCCCAGCATTTT
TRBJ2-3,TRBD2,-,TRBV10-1,CASSLTSGGTTDTQYF,TGCGCCAGCAGCTTGACTAGCGGGGGGACCACAGATACGCAGTATTTT
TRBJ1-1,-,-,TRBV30,CAWNIGPTNTEAFF,TGTGCCTGGAATATTGGGCCTACGAACACTGAAGCTTTCTTT
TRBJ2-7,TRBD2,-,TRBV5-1,CASSFSAGTRGYEQYF,TGCGCCAGCAGCTTTTCAGCCGGGACTAGAGGGTACGAGCAGTACTTC
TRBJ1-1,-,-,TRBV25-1,CASRPREPLEAFF,TGTGCCAGCCGACCCCGGGAGCCCCTTGAAGCTTTCTTT
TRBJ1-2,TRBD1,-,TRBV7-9,CASSLRQGRYTF,TGTGCCAGCAGCCTTCGACAGGGGCGCTACACCTTC
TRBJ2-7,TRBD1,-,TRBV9,CASSGGDRPYEQYF,TGTGCCAGCAGCGGTGGGGACAGGCCCTACGAGCAGTACTTC
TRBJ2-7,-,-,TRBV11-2,CASSRSSYEQYF,TGTGCCAGCAGCCGGAGCTCCTACGAGCAGTACTTC
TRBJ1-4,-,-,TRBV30,CAWSVPRVNEKLFF,TGTGCCTGGAGTGTACCTAGAGTTAATGAAAAACTGTTTTTT
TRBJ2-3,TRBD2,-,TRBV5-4,CASSPAVSGGPTDTQYF,TGTGCCAGCAGCCCAGCGGTCAGCGGGGGGCCCACAGATACGCAGTATTTT
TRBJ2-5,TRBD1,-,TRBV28,CASSSMTINRDRIQETQYF,TGTGCCAGCAGTTCCATGACAATCAACCGGGACAGAATACAAGAGACCCAGTACTTC
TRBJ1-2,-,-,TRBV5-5,CASSLRWEVTNYGYTF,TGTGCCAGCAGCTTGAGATGGGAGGTGACTAACTATGGCTACACCTTC
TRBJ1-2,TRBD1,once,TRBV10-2,CASRPDREYGYTF,TGCGCCAGCAGGCCCGACAGGGAATATGGCTACACCTTC
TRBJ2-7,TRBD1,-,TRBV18,CASSPEQGNHEQYF,TGTGCCAGCTCACCAGAACAGGGGAACCACGAGCAGTACTTC
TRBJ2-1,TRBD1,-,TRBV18,CASSPLPSGTGANNEQFF,TGTGCCAGCTCACCACTTCCGTCTGGGACAGGGGCAAACAATGAGCAGTTCTTC
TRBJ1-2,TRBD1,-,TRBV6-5,CASRDGQGLSYGYTF,TGTGCCAGCAGGGACGGACAGGGCCTCTCCTATGGCTACACCTTC